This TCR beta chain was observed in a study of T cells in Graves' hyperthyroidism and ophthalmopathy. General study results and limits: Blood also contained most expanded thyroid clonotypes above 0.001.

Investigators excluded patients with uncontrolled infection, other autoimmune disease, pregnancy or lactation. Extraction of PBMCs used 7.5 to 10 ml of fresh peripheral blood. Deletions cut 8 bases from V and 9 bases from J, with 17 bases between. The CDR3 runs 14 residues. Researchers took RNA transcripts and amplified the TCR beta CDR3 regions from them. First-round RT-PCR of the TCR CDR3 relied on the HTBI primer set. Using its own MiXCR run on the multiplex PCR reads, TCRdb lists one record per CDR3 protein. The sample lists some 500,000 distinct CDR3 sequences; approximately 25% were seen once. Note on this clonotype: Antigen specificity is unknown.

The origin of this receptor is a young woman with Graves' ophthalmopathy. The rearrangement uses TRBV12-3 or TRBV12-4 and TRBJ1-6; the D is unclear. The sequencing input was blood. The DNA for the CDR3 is TGTGCCAGCGCAAGGGAAGTAACCGCTTCACCCCTCCACTTT. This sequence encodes CASAREVTASPLHF.